A selection of T cell receptor beta chains follows, all from one sample in a study of beta chain features in type 1 diabetes. Sequencing used immunoSEQ multiplex PCR; TCRdb keeps in-frame clones, though not all of them. The table lists around 600,000 clones, about an eighth of them singletons. The sequencing sample was made of naive CD4+ T cells from blood. These receptors came from a man aged 25 to 40 with type 1 diabetes. Each CDR3 is given with its conserved first and last residue. The D gene is left open where the match is weak. Clone size is not always given. Where it is, it says once, few, many or a class for expanded clones.

v_gene: TRBV5-1
j_gene: TRBJ1-2
abundance: few
d_gene: TRBD1
CDR3aa: CASSRGQGHNYGYTF
CDR3nt: TGCGCCAGCAGCCGCGGACAGGGCCATAACTATGGCTACACCTTC

v_gene: TRBV30
j_gene: TRBJ1-2
abundance: few
d_gene: -
CDR3aa: CAWSVGGYGYTF
CDR3nt: TGTGCCTGGAGTGTAGGAGGCTATGGCTACACCTTC

v_gene: TRBV28
j_gene: TRBJ2-6
abundance: -
d_gene: -
CDR3aa: CASSPVLPSGANVLTF
CDR3nt: TGTGCCAGCAGTCCCGTATTGCCCTCTGGGGCCAACGTCCTGACTTTC

v_gene: TRBV30
j_gene: TRBJ1-2
abundance: few
d_gene: -
CDR3aa: CAWSVPGPLRTGYTF
CDR3nt: TGTGCCTGGAGTGTACCGGGACCTCTGAGGACAGGCTACACCTTC

v_gene: TRBV2
j_gene: TRBJ2-1
abundance: few
d_gene: TRBD2
CDR3aa: CASSVLAGETEQFF
CDR3nt: TGTGCCAGCAGTGTCTTAGCGGGGGAGACTGAGCAGTTCTTC

v_gene: TRBV5-1
j_gene: TRBJ1-4
abundance: -
d_gene: -
CDR3aa: CASSLAGGDTNEKLFF
CDR3nt: TGCGCCAGCAGCTTGGCTGGAGGAGATACTAATGAAAAACTGTTTTTT

v_gene: TRBV7-2
j_gene: TRBJ2-7
abundance: few
d_gene: -
CDR3aa: CASSLDPQGWEQYF
CDR3nt: TGTGCCAGCAGCTTAGACCCACAGGGCTGGGAGCAGTACTTC

v_gene: TRBV6-6
j_gene: TRBJ1-5
abundance: -
d_gene: TRBD1
CDR3aa: CASSLDREGNQPQHF
CDR3nt: TGTGCCAGCAGTCTGGACAGGGAAGGCAATCAGCCCCAGCATTTT

v_gene: TRBV5-4
j_gene: TRBJ1-2
abundance: -
d_gene: TRBD1
CDR3aa: CASSPVRDRAGYTF
CDR3nt: TGTGCCAGCAGCCCCGTGAGGGACAGGGCTGGCTACACCTTC

v_gene: TRBV19
j_gene: TRBJ1-4
abundance: -
d_gene: -
CDR3aa: CASSIRGRGSEKLFF
CDR3nt: TGTGCCAGTAGTATAAGGGGGAGAGGGAGTGAAAAACTGTTTTTT

v_gene: TRBV29-1
j_gene: TRBJ2-5
abundance: few
d_gene: -
CDR3aa: CSVWESSETQYF
CDR3nt: TGCAGCGTTTGGGAATCCTCAGAGACCCAGTACTTC

v_gene: TRBV25-1
j_gene: TRBJ2-2
abundance: -
d_gene: TRBD1
CDR3aa: CASTVGDRGLAGELFF
CDR3nt: TGTGCCAGCACTGTCGGGGACAGGGGTTTGGCCGGGGAGCTGTTTTTT

v_gene: TRBV29-1
j_gene: TRBJ2-3
abundance: -
d_gene: -
CDR3aa: CSVLSGGDTQYF
CDR3nt: TGCAGCGTCCTCTCGGGTGGAGATACGCAGTATTTT

v_gene: TRBV4-2
j_gene: TRBJ2-2
abundance: -
d_gene: -
CDR3aa: CASSQEVLNTGELFF
CDR3nt: TGTGCCAGCAGTCAAGAGGTCCTGAACACCGGGGAGCTGTTTTTT

v_gene: TRBV7-2
j_gene: TRBJ1-6
abundance: few
d_gene: -
CDR3aa: CASSLEQDSSYNSPLHF
CDR3nt: TGTGCCAGCAGCTTAGAACAGGATAGCTCCTATAATTCACCCCTCCACTTT

v_gene: TRBV7-9
j_gene: TRBJ2-3
abundance: few
d_gene: TRBD2
CDR3aa: CASSRGDADTQYF
CDR3nt: TGTGCCAGCAGCCGGGGGGATGCAGATACGCAGTATTTT

v_gene: TRBV6-7
j_gene: TRBJ2-6
abundance: -
d_gene: -
CDR3aa: CASSNGVPNSGANVLTF
CDR3nt: TGTGCCAGTTCGAACGGGGTCCCTAACTCTGGGGCCAACGTCCTGACTTTC

v_gene: TRBV9
j_gene: TRBJ1-2
abundance: few
d_gene: -
CDR3aa: CASSVAGINYGYTF
CDR3nt: TGTGCCAGCAGCGTAGCAGGGATCAACTATGGCTACACCTTC

v_gene: TRBV19
j_gene: TRBJ1-1
abundance: few
d_gene: -
CDR3aa: CASSRGQLNTEAFF
CDR3nt: TGTGCCAGTAGCCGGGGGCAGTTGAACACTGAAGCTTTCTTT

v_gene: TRBV30
j_gene: TRBJ1-2
abundance: -
d_gene: -
CDR3aa: CAWMGGKGGGYGYTF
CDR3nt: TGTGCCTGGATGGGCGGAAAGGGGGGCGGCTATGGCTACACCTTC

v_gene: TRBV5-4
j_gene: TRBJ1-4
abundance: -
d_gene: TRBD1
CDR3aa: CASSWGTGVEKLFF
CDR3nt: TGTGCCAGCAGCTGGGGGACAGGGGTGGAAAAACTGTTTTTT

v_gene: TRBV30
j_gene: TRBJ2-7
abundance: once
d_gene: TRBD1
CDR3aa: CAWSAGTGNEQYF
CDR3nt: TGTGCCTGGAGTGCCGGGACAGGGAACGAGCAGTACTTC

v_gene: TRBV9
j_gene: TRBJ1-5
abundance: few
d_gene: -
CDR3aa: CASSPSGGSNQPQHF
CDR3nt: TGTGCCAGCAGCCCTAGCGGGGGAAGCAATCAGCCCCAGCATTTT

v_gene: TRBV28
j_gene: TRBJ1-4
abundance: few
d_gene: -
CDR3aa: CASSFSGVGEKLFF
CDR3nt: TGTGCCAGCAGTTTTTCGGGGGTTGGAGAAAAACTGTTTTTT

v_gene: TRBV10-3
j_gene: TRBJ2-1
abundance: -
d_gene: -
CDR3aa: CAISGGAEQFF
CDR3nt: TGTGCCATCAGTGGTGGGGCTGAGCAGTTCTTC

v_gene: TRBV5-6
j_gene: TRBJ1-2
abundance: few
d_gene: -
CDR3aa: CASSQDAGYTF
CDR3nt: TGTGCCAGCAGCCAGGACGCTGGCTACACCTTC

v_gene: TRBV29-1
j_gene: TRBJ2-3
abundance: -
d_gene: -
CDR3aa: CSVVGGKDTQYF
CDR3nt: TGCAGCGTCGTCGGAGGGAAAGATACGCAGTATTTT

v_gene: TRBV7-9
j_gene: TRBJ2-3
abundance: few
d_gene: TRBD2
CDR3aa: CASSLGASGDSTDTQYF
CDR3nt: TGTGCCAGCAGCCTAGGAGCTAGCGGGGACAGCACAGATACGCAGTATTTT

v_gene: TRBV13
j_gene: TRBJ2-7
abundance: -
d_gene: -
CDR3aa: CASSSGRRSSYEQYF
CDR3nt: TGTGCCAGCAGCTCAGGACGGAGGAGCTCCTACGAGCAGTACTTC

v_gene: TRBV29-1
j_gene: TRBJ1-1
abundance: few
d_gene: -
CDR3aa: CSVWGTGNINTEAFF
CDR3nt: TGCAGCGTTTGGGGGACCGGAAACATAAACACTGAAGCTTTCTTT

v_gene: TRBV7-9
j_gene: TRBJ1-3
abundance: few
d_gene: -
CDR3aa: CASSFGEYGNTIYF
CDR3nt: TGTGCCAGCAGCTTTGGGGAGTACGGAAACACCATATATTTT

v_gene: TRBV28
j_gene: TRBJ1-6
abundance: -
d_gene: TRBD1
CDR3aa: CASTPGDRVVSPLHF
CDR3nt: TGTGCCAGCACCCCGGGGGACAGGGTAGTTTCACCCCTCCACTTT

v_gene: TRBV19
j_gene: TRBJ2-1
abundance: -
d_gene: TRBD2
CDR3aa: CATWAGVTYNEQFF
CDR3nt: TGTGCCACCTGGGCGGGGGTTACCTACAATGAGCAGTTCTTC

v_gene: TRBV2
j_gene: TRBJ2-1
abundance: -
d_gene: TRBD2
CDR3aa: CASITSGGSYPGNEQFF
CDR3nt: TGTGCCAGCATTACTAGCGGGGGGTCGTATCCGGGTAATGAGCAGTTCTTC

v_gene: TRBV10-3
j_gene: TRBJ2-7
abundance: -
d_gene: -
CDR3aa: CAITDPGTHYEQYF
CDR3nt: TGTGCCATCACCGACCCCGGAACCCACTACGAGCAGTACTTC

v_gene: TRBV7-9
j_gene: TRBJ2-3
abundance: -
d_gene: -
CDR3aa: CASSLPPDTQYF
CDR3nt: TGTGCCAGCAGCTTACCGCCAGATACGCAGTATTTT

v_gene: TRBV7-9
j_gene: TRBJ2-7
abundance: few
d_gene: TRBD1
CDR3aa: CASSFRGQGPYEQYF
CDR3nt: TGTGCCAGCAGCTTCCGGGGACAGGGTCCTTACGAGCAGTACTTC

v_gene: TRBV28
j_gene: TRBJ1-6
abundance: -
d_gene: -
CDR3aa: CASRYLRTDNSPLHF
CDR3nt: TGTGCCAGCAGATACTTACGGACAGATAATTCACCCCTCCACTTT

v_gene: TRBV29-1
j_gene: TRBJ2-3
abundance: few
d_gene: -
CDR3aa: CSVDWTDPSTDTQYF
CDR3nt: TGCAGCGTTGACTGGACAGATCCTAGCACAGATACGCAGTATTTT

v_gene: TRBV14
j_gene: TRBJ2-5
abundance: few
d_gene: -
CDR3aa: CASSQDRERAQYF
CDR3nt: TGTGCCAGCAGCCAAGACAGGGAACGGGCCCAGTACTTC

v_gene: TRBV29-1
j_gene: TRBJ2-1
abundance: few
d_gene: -
CDR3aa: CSAKRYNEQFF
CDR3nt: TGCAGCGCGAAGAGGTACAATGAGCAGTTCTTC

v_gene: TRBV5-1
j_gene: TRBJ2-7
abundance: few
d_gene: TRBD2
CDR3aa: CASSSMHAGAAYEQYF
CDR3nt: TGCGCCAGCAGCTCGATGCACGCGGGAGCAGCCTACGAGCAGTACTTC

v_gene: TRBV7-7
j_gene: TRBJ2-1
abundance: few
d_gene: TRBD1
CDR3aa: CASSIDRGPYNEQFF
CDR3nt: TGTGCTAGCAGCATTGACAGGGGTCCCTACAATGAGCAGTTCTTC

v_gene: TRBV18
j_gene: TRBJ2-5
abundance: few
d_gene: -
CDR3aa: CASSPPGGLKETQYF
CDR3nt: TGTGCCAGCTCACCACCCGGAGGGTTAAAGGAGACCCAGTACTTC

v_gene: TRBV7-9
j_gene: TRBJ1-1
abundance: -
d_gene: -
CDR3aa: CASSLDIWPRLLNTEAFF
CDR3nt: TGTGCCAGCAGCTTAGATATCTGGCCGCGCCTCTTGAACACTGAAGCTTTCTTT

v_gene: TRBV6-4
j_gene: TRBJ2-1
abundance: -
d_gene: TRBD2
CDR3aa: CASSEAEGLAGGREQFF
CDR3nt: TGTGCCAGCAGTGAGGCGGAGGGACTAGCGGGGGGACGTGAGCAGTTCTTC

v_gene: TRBV19
j_gene: TRBJ1-1
abundance: -
d_gene: -
CDR3aa: CASSPSGPRGQAFF
CDR3nt: TGTGCCAGTAGTCCCTCGGGACCTCGTGGGCAAGCTTTCTTT

v_gene: TRBV10-3
j_gene: TRBJ2-5
abundance: -
d_gene: TRBD2
CDR3aa: CAISPRTSGGQETQYF
CDR3nt: TGTGCCATCAGTCCTCGGACTAGCGGGGGGCAAGAGACCCAGTACTTC

v_gene: TRBV4-3
j_gene: TRBJ1-1
abundance: few
d_gene: TRBD1
CDR3aa: CASSLLGTGGTEAFF
CDR3nt: TGCGCCAGCAGCCTCCTCGGGACAGGAGGCACTGAAGCTTTCTTT

v_gene: TRBV9
j_gene: TRBJ2-5
abundance: -
d_gene: TRBD2
CDR3aa: CASSVAMLAEETQYF
CDR3nt: TGTGCCAGCAGCGTAGCTATGCTAGCGGAGGAGACCCAGTACTTC

v_gene: TRBV7-9
j_gene: TRBJ2-7
abundance: -
d_gene: -
CDR3aa: CASSLDLYEQYF
CDR3nt: TGTGCCAGCAGCTTAGACCTCTACGAGCAGTACTTC

v_gene: TRBV18
j_gene: TRBJ1-1
abundance: few
d_gene: -
CDR3aa: CASSPDRFAEAFF
CDR3nt: TGTGCCAGCTCACCCGACAGGTTCGCCGAAGCTTTCTTT

v_gene: TRBV29-1
j_gene: TRBJ2-5
abundance: -
d_gene: -
CDR3aa: CSAPGPVQETQYF
CDR3nt: TGCAGCGCTCCTGGGCCGGTCCAAGAGACCCAGTACTTC

v_gene: TRBV18
j_gene: TRBJ2-7
abundance: -
d_gene: -
CDR3aa: CASSPQNSFGYEQYF
CDR3nt: TGTGCCAGCTCACCACAGAACAGTTTCGGCTACGAGCAGTACTTC

v_gene: TRBV5-1
j_gene: TRBJ2-1
abundance: once
d_gene: TRBD2
CDR3aa: CASSPGSGRDNEQFF
CDR3nt: TGCGCCAGCAGCCCGGGGAGCGGGAGGGACAATGAGCAGTTCTTC

v_gene: TRBV4-3
j_gene: TRBJ2-2
abundance: few
d_gene: TRBD1
CDR3aa: CASSLRTGGKMGELFF
CDR3nt: TGCGCCAGCAGCCTGCGGACAGGCGGAAAAATGGGGGAGCTGTTTTTT

v_gene: TRBV28
j_gene: TRBJ2-7
abundance: few
d_gene: TRBD1
CDR3aa: CASSSGQSYEQYF
CDR3nt: TGTGCCAGCAGTTCGGGACAGTCCTACGAGCAGTACTTC

v_gene: TRBV7-9
j_gene: TRBJ2-3
abundance: few
d_gene: TRBD2
CDR3aa: CASSGLAGSTDTQYF
CDR3nt: TGTGCCAGCAGCGGACTAGCGGGGAGCACAGATACGCAGTATTTT

v_gene: TRBV2
j_gene: TRBJ1-1
abundance: -
d_gene: -
CDR3aa: CASSEGDGEAFF
CDR3nt: TGTGCCAGCAGTGAAGGGGACGGAGAAGCTTTCTTT